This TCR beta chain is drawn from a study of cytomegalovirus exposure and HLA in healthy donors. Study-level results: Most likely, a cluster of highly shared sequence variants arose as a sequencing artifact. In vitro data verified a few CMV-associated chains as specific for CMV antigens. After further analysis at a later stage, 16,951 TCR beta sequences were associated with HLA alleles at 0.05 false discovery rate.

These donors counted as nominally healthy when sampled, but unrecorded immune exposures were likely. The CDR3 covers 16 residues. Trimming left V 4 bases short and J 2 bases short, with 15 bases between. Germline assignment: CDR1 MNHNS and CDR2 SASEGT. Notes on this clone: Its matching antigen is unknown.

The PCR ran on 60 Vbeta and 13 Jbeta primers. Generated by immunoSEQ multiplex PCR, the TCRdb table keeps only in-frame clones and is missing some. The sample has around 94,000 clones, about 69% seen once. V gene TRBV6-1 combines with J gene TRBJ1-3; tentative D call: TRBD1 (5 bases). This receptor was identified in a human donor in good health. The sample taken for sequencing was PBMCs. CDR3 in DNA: TGTGCCAGCAGTGGGGGCCGTGGGAGGGCTGGAAACACCATATATTTT. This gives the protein CASSGGRGRAGNTIYF.